This T cell receptor beta chain is drawn from a study of regulatory T cells in long-lasting Graves disease (TCRdb year 2021). About the full investigation: Persistent Graves' disease was defined as persistently positive TSH receptor autoantibodies together with antithyroid drug treatment for over 5 years. Patients with persistent Graves' disease were compared with patients with newly diagnosed Graves' disease using TCR sequencing and RNA sequencing of peripheral blood. Persistent Graves' disease patients in the clinical cohort had taken antithyroid drugs for 8 to 12 years on average. The study was registered as a clinical trial and conducted in China. TCR sequencing covered around 13 persistent and some 20 newly diagnosed Graves' disease patients, about 35 samples in total.

This clonotype has just a few counts. This receptor's antigen is unknown. No much larger clone exists at a distance of one base, and base qualities are not known. Study-wide conclusions, independent of this receptor: Preferential use of TRBV28, TRBJ1-2 and TRBJ2-5 was observed in persistent disease, whereas TRBV20-1 and TRBJ2-1 were favored in newly diagnosed disease. Because the primary lesion, thyroid tissue, could not be accessed, the study looked at peripheral blood alone. A larger number of public clonotypes was shared among persistent patients (about 2,700) than among newly diagnosed patients (approximately 1,000). Sequencing and analysis were limited to the TCR beta chain. The small sample size was acknowledged by the authors as a limitation that may reduce accuracy. Compared with newly diagnosed patients, patients with persistent Graves' disease had lower TCR Shannon entropy and fewer highly expanded clones, which suggests clonal expansion.

The time point label, read with the paper, signifies: persistent/refractory GD, antithyroid drugs over 5 years with positive TRAb. For both TCR sequencing and RNA sequencing, RNA was extracted from PBMCs using TRIzol. The diagnosis of Graves' disease was made according to American Thyroid Association guidelines. The patients came from an endocrinology department in Xi'an, China. Each patient gave around 9 milliliters of peripheral blood, collected in an EDTA anticoagulant tube. Ficoll Paque Plus density gradient separation was used to isolate PBMCs, and no further T cell sorting was done. RNA quality was checked with an Agilent 2100 Bioanalyzer and agarose gel, and concentration with a NanoDrop 2000. The library relied on multiplex PCR. Reads for this sample came from an Illumina HiSeq 4000. To build TCR beta libraries, CDR3 regions were amplified by Arm-PCR using iRepertoire HTBI primers. Gel purification was performed on PCR products prior to sequencing. Processing in the source paper ran as follows. Gene usage analysis of CDR3 amino acid clonotypes relied on the approximately 60 TRBV and around 13 TRBJ segments identified across samples. Filtered high-quality paired reads were merged into contigs using COPE and FqMerger. BLAST was used to align contigs to the IMGT TRBV, TRBD and TRBJ reference genes, and CDR3 was defined following IMGT. Highly expanded clones were defined as clonotypes with a frequency above 0.1%. Repertoire diversity was measured by Shannon entropy, and V-J evenness by the Gini coefficient. Public clonotypes were defined as clonotypes shared by more than one individual. TCRdb handled the public reads itself, with Q25 trimming in fastp and clone calling in MiXCR, and kept productive beta chains. Each CDR3 protein gets just one entry, which takes the most common genes and DNA from the rows behind it. What appears here as the V and J calls and clone size reflects TCRdb's work, not the paper's. Present in this sample are 450,000 or so distinct CDR3 sequences, around a fifth of which were seen just once. Around 13% of the sample goes to the ten largest clones.

The CDR3 sequence holds 12 residues, the cysteine and phenylalanine included. The only DNA kept is the CDR3, 36 bases in frame from the first base. V drops 2 bases and J drops 4 bases, leaving 6 bases in between. From the germline V gene, CDR1 is MNHEY and CDR2 is SVGAGI. This clonotype originated in a female donor with Graves disease. The sample was peripheral blood mononuclear cells (PBMCs), taken when the disease was refractory, from a patient treated with antithyroid drugs. The chain links TRBV6-5 with TRBJ2-7, with no reliable assignment of the D segment. The nucleotide sequence reads as follows: TGTGCCAGCAGTTACCGGTATTACGAGCAGTACTTC. The resulting protein is CASSYRYYEQYF.